What follows are 17 T cell receptor beta chains derived from one specimen sequenced in a study of T cell repertoires in cytomegalovirus infection. Their antigens remain unidentified. MiXCR was run by TCRdb on the reads, yielding one entry per CDR3 protein. The sample shows 140,000 to 150,000 distinct CDR3 sequences, around 32% of them seen only once. The sequences come from CD8+ T cells from cultured PBMCs, collected from culture after CMV antigen stimulation. These receptors were taken from a human donor in good health (CMV status not recorded). Some clones in this sample may be carry-over from other donors' samples.

This clonotype was seen at least ten times. The chain employs TRBV7-2 and TRBJ1-2, with a weak D call TRBD1 (6 bases). V shed 1 base and J shed 0 bases, with 12 bases lying between them. Germline loops: CDR1 SGHTA, CDR2 FQGNSA. CDR3 length: 16 residues. For the CDR3, the DNA is TGTGCCAGCAGCTTAGTTCGACAGGCCTCTAACTATGGCTACACCTTC. It is translated as CASSLVRQASNYGYTF.

This clonotype was seen only a few times. The rearrangement joins TRBV12-3 or TRBV12-4 to TRBJ1-2; perhaps TRBD1 as D (6 bases). The germline V and J ends were trimmed by 4 bases and 8 bases, with 17 bases remaining between them. The CDR3 loop spans 14 amino acids. The CDR3 region is CASSWGGQGEGYTF. CDR3 DNA sequence: TGTGCCAGCAGTTGGGGGGGGCAGGGAGAAGGCTACACCTTC.

This clonotype was recorded a few times. CDR3 nucleotide sequence: TGTGCCAGCAGCTGGGTGGCGGGCTACGAGCAGTACTTC. As protein: CASSWVAGYEQYF. The chain carries TRBV5-5 and TRBJ2-7; tentative D call: TRBD2 (5 bases). Trimming removed 3 bases at V and 3 bases at J, with 10 bases between. The germline CDR1 and CDR2 sequences are SGHKS and YYEKEE (reference sequence). CDR3 length: 13 residues.

This clonotype was counted a few times. This chain uses TRBV7-9 with TRBJ2-1, with 8 bases aligning to TRBD2. The CDR3 covers 14 residues. CDR1 SEHNR and CDR2 FQNEAQ come from the germline V gene (reference sequence). The V gene end was trimmed by 3 bases and the J gene end by 7 bases; junction bases not matched to a gene: 5. The CDR3 here is CASSFGGARNEQFF. CDR3 DNA sequence: TGTGCCAGCAGCTTCGGGGGGGCCCGAAATGAGCAGTTCTTC.

In its sample, this clonotype was seen a few times. The V gene is TRBV7-8, the J gene TRBJ1-5; D is ambiguous. Per the germline V gene, CDR1 is SGHVS and CDR2 is FQNEAQ. This CDR3 region has 15 residues. V lost 6 bases to trimming and J lost 2 bases, with 14 bases between them. The CDR3 here is CASSRDLLGNQPQHF. CDR3 DNA: TGTGCCAGCAGTCGGGATCTACTGGGCAATCAGCCCCAGCATTTT.

V usage is TRBV27 and J usage is TRBJ1-5; D gene uncertain. The CDR3 contains 13 residues. CDR1 is MNHEY, CDR2 SMNVEV, per germline (reference sequence). V lost 3 bases to trimming and J lost 7 bases, with 10 bases between them. The CDR3 protein is CASSLSASQPQHF. CDR3 coding DNA: TGTGCCAGCAGTTTGAGTGCGAGCCAGCCCCAGCATTTT.

In its sample, this clonotype was seen many times. The chain has TRBV2 and TRBJ2-7; tentatively, D is TRBD2 (6 bases). Germline CDR1 is SNHLY and CDR2 is FYNNEI. The CDR3 runs to 15 residues. V was shortened by 1 base and J by 3 bases, with 13 bases between the two germline ends. The CDR3 here is CASSEVGRGFYEQYF. In DNA form, the CDR3 reads TGTGCCAGCAGTGAAGTGGGGCGGGGATTCTACGAGCAGTACTTC.

This chain uses TRBV6-5 with TRBJ2-7; 7 nucleotides align to TRBD2. The CDR3 length is 16 residues. Germline V lookup: CDR1 MNHEY, CDR2 SVGAGI. Losses at the gene ends were 5 bases for V and 2 bases for J; bases not matched to a gene: 12. CDR3 DNA sequence: TGTGCCAGCAGTCCCCTACCTGGGGGGGGGACCTACGAGCAGTACTTC. This encodes CASSPLPGGGTYEQYF.

This clonotype has a count of ten or more. The genes are TRBV6-1 and TRBJ2-1; 10 bases are a match to TRBD1. Germline values: CDR1 MNHNS, CDR2 SASEGT. The CDR3 has 19 amino acids. The V and J ends lost 8 bases and 0 bases, in that order; junction bases with no gene match: 16. CDR3 region: CASRARDRGGGSSYNEQFF. For the CDR3, the DNA is TGTGCCAGCCGGGCCAGGGACAGGGGTGGGGGGAGCTCCTACAATGAGCAGTTCTTC.

This clonotype was detected a few times. V gene TRBV12-3 or TRBV12-4 combines with J gene TRBJ1-5, with TRBD1 matching over 8 bases. J gave up 6 bases and V 0 bases, and 1 base lay outside the gene matches. The CDR3 totals 14 residues. CDR3 sequence reads: CASSLAQGAQPQHF. The DNA of the CDR3 is TGTGCCAGCAGTTTAGCCCAGGGGGCTCAGCCCCAGCATTTT.

The rearrangement joins TRBV10-3 to TRBJ2-1; 10 bases align to TRBD1. The CDR3 is made up of 16 amino acids. The J segment lost 5 bases and the V segment lost 9 bases, leaving 13 bases of the junction unmatched. Germline V gives CDR1 ENHRY, CDR2 SYGVKD. CDR3 nucleotide sequence: TGTGCCATTGGCAACGAGGCGGGACAGGGGAACAATGAGCAGTTCTTC. Translated: CAIGNEAGQGNNEQFF.

The rearrangement links TRBV6-5 to TRBJ1-1; D gene unclear. Per the germline V gene, CDR1 is MNHEY and CDR2 is SVGAGI. This CDR3 has 13 residues. V lost 6 bases and J lost 5, with 13 bases in between. The chain's CDR3 is CASRLGIGTEAFF. CDR3 DNA sequence: TGTGCCAGCAGGCTCGGAATTGGGACTGAAGCTTTCTTT.

This clonotype was seen many times. CDR3 nucleotide sequence: TGTGCCAGCAGCTTAGCGGGCAGGGGGCTGAGTTCACCCCTCCACTTT. Encoded protein: CASSLAGRGLSSPLHF. The rearrangement links TRBV7-2 to TRBJ1-6, with 8 bases lining up with TRBD1. Germline V gene sequence: CDR1 SGHTA, CDR2 FQGNSA. V was pared by 0 bases and J by 9 bases, with 7 bases of the junction left unmatched. CDR3 length equals 16 residues.

The chain couples TRBV9 to TRBJ1-1; 8 nucleotides line up with TRBD1. With 3 bases clipped from V and 1 base from J, the junction kept 5 bases outside the gene matches. The CDR3 spans 15 residues. Germline CDR1 SGDLS, CDR2 YYNGEE. Written as DNA, the CDR3 is TGTGCCAGCAGCGCCGTTGACAGGGGGAACACTGAAGCTTTCTTT. Encoded protein: CASSAVDRGNTEAFF.

This chain uses TRBV4-2 with TRBJ2-3; possibly TRBD2 for D (6 bases). The V and J ends lost 4 bases and 0 bases respectively, with 11 bases between them. In germline, CDR1 is LGHNA, CDR2 YNFKEQ. This CDR3 is 15 amino acids long. The CDR3 region is CASSRLAYSTDTQYF. CDR3 in DNA: TGTGCCAGCAGCCGGCTAGCGTATAGCACAGATACGCAGTATTTT.

This chain joins TRBV6-5 and TRBJ2-7; maybe TRBD2 (7 bases). The CDR3 sequence is 16 residues long. Trimming pared 0 bases from V and 2 bases from J, leaving 14 bases between. The germline gives CDR1 MNHEY, CDR2 SVGAGI. CDR3 sequence reads: CASSYSGGGYTYEQYF. The CDR3, as DNA: TGTGCCAGCAGTTACTCGGGCGGGGGCTATACCTACGAGCAGTACTTC.

This chain connects TRBV29-1 to TRBJ1-2; 8 bases fit TRBD1. This CDR3 is built from 15 residues. The J segment lost 2 bases and the V segment lost 3 bases, leaving 8 bases of the junction unmatched. Germline assignment: CDR1 SQVTM and CDR2 ANQGSEA. CDR3 sequence reads: CSVDPPGGKNYGYTF. CDR3 DNA: TGCAGCGTTGATCCCCCAGGGGGCAAGAACTATGGCTACACCTTC.